This is a list of T cell receptor beta chains from one sample in a study of blood T cell repertoires in COVID-19. Profiled with immunoSEQ multiplex PCR; TCRdb holds only in-frame clones, not every one. This sample has under 250,000 clones, with 80% to 90% found just once. The source material was peripheral blood. These receptors were collected from a young man with COVID-19, enrolled during active disease. Each CDR3 is given with its conserved first and last residue. The D gene is left open where the match is weak. Only some rows state a clone size, as once, few, many or a class for expanded clones.

TRBJ1-1 TRBV10-3 . . TGTGCCATCAGTGAAGGGGCCCCGGGAGCTGAAGCTTTCTTT CAISEGAPGAEAFF
TRBJ1-1 TRBV27 TRBD1 . TGTGCCAGCAGTCCTCTCGGACAGGGAGAGACTGAAGCTTTCTTT CASSPLGQGETEAFF
TRBJ1-2 TRBV28 . . TGTGCCAGCAGTTTACAGCGGTGGGGGACACTAAACTATGGCTACACCTTC CASSLQRWGTLNYGYTF
TRBJ2-1 TRBV9 . . TGTGCCAGCAGCAGGGACTGGACCAATGAGCAGTTCTTC CASSRDWTNEQFF
TRBJ2-1 TRBV5-1 TRBD1 . TGCGCCAGCAGCTTCTCCGGGACAGAATACAATGAGCAGTTCTTC CASSFSGTEYNEQFF
TRBJ2-3 TRBV5-1 TRBD2 . TGCGCCAGCAGATATAATAGCGGGTACGCCTATACGCAGTATTTT CASRYNSGYAYTQYF
TRBJ1-6 TRBV6-6 . . TGTGCCAGCCACCAGGATTATAATTCACCCCTCCACTTT CASHQDYNSPLHF
TRBJ2-7 TRBV3-1/TRBV3-2 TRBD2 . TGTGCCAGCAGCCAAGAAAATGGGAGGGCCATTTACTTC CASSQENGRAIYF
TRBJ1-1 TRBV18 TRBD1 . TGTGCCAGCTCCCCTCTGGACAGGGACGCTGAAGCTTTCTTT CASSPLDRDAEAFF
TRBJ1-4 TRBV4-3 TRBD1 . TGCGCCAGCAGCCAAGATGGACACAGGGGAGAAAAACTGTTTTTT CASSQDGHRGEKLFF
TRBJ2-2 TRBV7-2 TRBD1 . TGTGCCAGCAGCCTGACAGGGGGGGTAACCGGGGAGCTGTTTTTT CASSLTGGVTGELFF
TRBJ2-4 TRBV28 . . TGTGCCAGCAGTTTAAACGGGATAGCCAAAAACATTCAGTACTTC CASSLNGIAKNIQYF
TRBJ2-7 TRBV4-1 . . TGCCCTCACTTGGGCAGCAAAAGCTCCTACGAGCAGTACTTC CPHLGSKSSYEQYF
TRBJ1-1 TRBV11-2 TRBD1 . TGTGCCAGCAGCCGACAGGGGGTAGTCTCGGAAGCTTTCTTT CASSRQGVVSEAFF
TRBJ2-2 TRBV29-1 TRBD2 . TGCAGCGCGGGTGGACTAGCGGGGACCGGGGAGCTGTTTTTT CSAGGLAGTGELFF
TRBJ2-3 TRBV13 TRBD1 once TGTGCCAGCAGCCTAAGACAGGGTGCCACAGATACGCAGTATTTT CASSLRQGATDTQYF
TRBJ1-6 TRBV6-5 TRBD1 . TGTGCCAGCAGTTATAGGACAGGGTTCTATAATTCACCCCTCCACTTT CASSYRTGFYNSPLHF
TRBJ2-7 TRBV7-2 TRBD1 once TGTGCCAGCAGCCCCCGGGACAGGAGACTCTCCTACGAGCAGTACTTC CASSPRDRRLSYEQYF
TRBJ2-7 TRBV7-3 TRBD1 . TGTGCCAGCAGCCTACAGGGGGGTGCCTACGAGCAGTACTTC CASSLQGGAYEQYF
TRBJ1-6 TRBV6-5 . . TGTGCCAGCAGTCCTTTGGGGGGGGGTAATTCACCCCTCCACTTT CASSPLGGGNSPLHF
TRBJ2-1 TRBV7-2 . . TGTGCCAGCAGCCCCCGTATACAGTTAGTTCGAGTCAATGAGCAGTTCTTC CASSPRIQLVRVNEQFF
TRBJ2-7 TRBV5-5 . once TGTGCCAGCAGCTTGGGACTACAGTCCTACGAGCAGTACTTC CASSLGLQSYEQYF
TRBJ1-2 TRBV3-1/TRBV3-2 TRBD1 . TGTGCCAGCAGCCAAGGCGTACTGACAGGGGGTGGCTATGGCTACACCTTC CASSQGVLTGGGYGYTF
TRBJ2-7 TRBV14 . . TGTGCCAGCAGCCAAGATTGGGGACACGAGATCTACGAGCAGTACTTC CASSQDWGHEIYEQYF
TRBJ1-2 TRBV3-1/TRBV3-2 . . TGTGCCAGCAGCCAAGTACAGGGCTATGGCTACACCTTC CASSQVQGYGYTF
TRBJ2-7 TRBV5-6 TRBD1 . TGTGCCAGCAGCTGGGCCGGGACAGGGGCCTACGAGCAGTACTTC CASSWAGTGAYEQYF
TRBJ2-5 TRBV19 TRBD2 . TGTGCCAGTACTTCCGGGACTAGCGCTTGGTACCAAGAGACCCAGTACTTC CASTSGTSAWYQETQYF
TRBJ2-7 TRBV4-3 . . TGCGCCAGCAGCCAAACTAGGGGGTCTACCTACGAGCAGTACTTC CASSQTRGSTYEQYF
TRBJ2-1 TRBV7-8 . . TGTGCCAGCAGCCTTTTTTCGAGCTCCTACAATGAGCAGTTCTTC CASSLFSSSYNEQFF
TRBJ2-7 TRBV11-3 TRBD1 . TGTGCCAGCAGCAGGGACAGGGATAGCGAGCAGTACTTC CASSRDRDSEQYF
TRBJ2-7 TRBV5-6 . . TGTGCCAGCAGCTTGTGGGTCAGGGTGAGGTACGAGCAGTACTTC CASSLWVRVRYEQYF
TRBJ2-7 TRBV6-2/TRBV6-3 . few TGTGCCAGCAGTTACTCGACAACCTACGAGCAGTACTTC CASSYSTTYEQYF
TRBJ2-7 TRBV18 . once TGTGCCAGCTCAACAGGGAGGGGAAACTACGAGCAGTACTTC CASSTGRGNYEQYF
TRBJ2-7 TRBV29-1 TRBD2 . TGCAGCGTAGCGGGACTAGCGGGAGCCCACGAGCAGTACTTC CSVAGLAGAHEQYF
TRBJ2-7 TRBV30 TRBD2 . TGTGCCTGGAGTCTCCGGACTAGCGGGAGAATTATGGACTTC CAWSLRTSGRIMDF
TRBJ2-7 TRBV19 . . TGTGCCAGTAGTTCGCGGCGCTACGAGCAGTACTTC CASSSRRYEQYF
TRBJ2-7 TRBV30 TRBD2 . TGTGCCTGGAGCCCACTAGCGTCCGAGCAGTACTTC CAWSPLASEQYF
TRBJ2-1 TRBV30 . . TGTGCCTGGAGTGCCCTAGCTAATGAGCAGTTCTTC CAWSALANEQFF
TRBJ1-3 TRBV7-9 . . TGTGCCAGCAGCTCGTCGGGAAGCTCTGGAAACACCATATATTTT CASSSSGSSGNTIYF
TRBJ2-7 TRBV11-2 TRBD2 . TGTGCCAGCAGCTCCCCGGGACTAGGTTCAAACGAGCAGTACTTC CASSSPGLGSNEQYF
TRBJ1-1 TRBV28 . . TGTGCCACTACGGACAGCTTGAACACTGAAGCTTTCTTT CATTDSLNTEAFF
TRBJ2-1 TRBV20-1 TRBD2 . TGCAGTGGGGCTAGCGGCAATGAGCAGTTCTTC CSGASGNEQFF
TRBJ2-1 TRBV9 . . TGTGCCAGCAGCGTCTCGGGGTACCCCTACAATGAGCAGTTCTTC CASSVSGYPYNEQFF
TRBJ1-2 TRBV18 TRBD1 . TGTGCCAGCTCACTTGGACAGGGGGCTCTAGCGGACTATGGCTACACCTTC CASSLGQGALADYGYTF
TRBJ1-1 TRBV7-9 TRBD1 once TGTGCCAGCAGCTTAGCTCCGGGACAGGGGGCGACTGAAGCTTTCTTT CASSLAPGQGATEAFF
TRBJ2-1 TRBV30 TRBD2 . TGTGCCTGGAGTGGTAGCGGGAGATTCAATGAGCAGTTCTTC CAWSGSGRFNEQFF
TRBJ1-6 TRBV13 . . TGTGCCAGCAGCTCCGGTGGGGGCTTCTATAATTCACCCCTCCACTTT CASSSGGGFYNSPLHF
TRBJ2-7 TRBV2 TRBD1 . TGTGCCAGCACCCCTGGGACAGCACTCGTCTACGAGCAGTACTTC CASTPGTALVYEQYF
TRBJ1-4 TRBV7-2 . . TGTGCCAGCAGCTTTGGGTTCTGGGGGGTAGGCGAAAAACTGTTTTTT CASSFGFWGVGEKLFF
TRBJ1-5 TRBV4-3 TRBD1 . TGCGCCAGCAGCCAGTACTACAGGGGTGGCAATCAGCCCCAGCATTTT CASSQYYRGGNQPQHF
TRBJ1-4 TRBV7-2 . once TGTGCCAGCAGCTTCTACAGTAAGGATGAAAAACTGTTTTTT CASSFYSKDEKLFF
TRBJ1-2 TRBV6-5 . once TGTGCCAGTACGCAGGCGCCCAGAGACTATGGCTACACCTTC CASTQAPRDYGYTF